These T cell receptor beta chains were read from a single sample in a study of T cell changes during pregnancy in multiple sclerosis. Data came from immunoSEQ multiplex PCR; TCRdb stores just in-frame clones and leaves some out. This repertoire shows approximately 90,000 clones, roughly 91% found once; its top ten account for about 1.7%. The sample consisted of peripheral blood, taken after pregnancy. These receptors were obtained from a female donor in good health, enrolled as a control in a pregnancy study. Both conserved end residues are part of each CDR3. The D gene is left open where the match is weak. Rows give clone size only sometimes, using once, few, many, or a class for an expanded clone.

>.|TRBD1|TRBV4-1|TRBJ1-1|15
TGCGCCAGCAGCCAGGATGGGCAGGGGGCAAGGACTGCTTTCTTT
CASSQDGQGARTAFF
>.|.|TRBV27|TRBJ2-7|15
TGTGCCAGCAGCCGGGGCCCAGGGGTGTCCTACGAGCAGTACTTC
CASSRGPGVSYEQYF
>.|.|TRBV5-6|TRBJ1-6|14
TGTGCCAGCGAGAGGGGGGGCAGCGGGTCACCCCTCCACTTT
CASERGGSGSPLHF
>.|.|TRBV25-1|TRBJ1-2|17
TGTGCCAGCAGTGAAGGGTCGTTAGGAGGAACGGCGACTGGCTACACCTTC
CASSEGSLGGTATGYTF
>.|TRBD2|TRBV7-2|TRBJ2-3|15
TGTGCCAGCAGCTCGGGGGGGCAGGGCACAGATACGCAGTATTTT
CASSSGGQGTDTQYF
>.|.|TRBV13|TRBJ1-3|16
TGTGCCAGCAGCTTAGGCGGTGGGGGCACTGGAAACACCATATATTTT
CASSLGGGGTGNTIYF
>.|.|TRBV13|TRBJ1-3|14
TGTGCCAGCAGCTTACAGGGGCCTGGAAACACCATATATTTT
CASSLQGPGNTIYF
>.|.|TRBV4-3|TRBJ1-5|15
TGCGCCAGCAGCCAAGAGAGTAACAGAAATCAGCCCCAGCATTTT
CASSQESNRNQPQHF
>.|TRBD1|TRBV11-2|TRBJ1-1|14
TGTGCCAGCAGCTCCACCGGGACAGGGAGTGAAGCTTTCTTT
CASSSTGTGSEAFF
>.|.|TRBV9|TRBJ2-1|14
TGTGCCAGCAGCGCGGCGGGTCCGTTTGGTGAGCAGTTCTTC
CASSAAGPFGEQFF
>.|.|TRBV7-3|TRBJ1-4|18
TGTGCCAGCAGCTTAGGAGGGCCGGCGGGGATAACTAATGAAAAACTGTTTTTT
CASSLGGPAGITNEKLFF
>.|.|TRBV7-9|TRBJ2-7|13
TGTGCCAGCAGCCAAAGACAGTTCTACGAGCAGTACTTC
CASSQRQFYEQYF
>.|TRBD1|TRBV7-7|TRBJ2-5|14
TGTGCTAGCAGCGCTCGGGGACAGGGGGAGACCCAGTACTTC
CASSARGQGETQYF
>.|.|TRBV2|TRBJ1-2|12
TGTGCCAGCAGTGGGAACAACGGGGGCTACACCTTC
CASSGNNGGYTF
>once|TRBD2|TRBV10-3|TRBJ2-1|16
TGTGCCATCAGTGAGGGACCTAGCGGGGGACGAAATGAGCAGTTCTTC
CAISEGPSGGRNEQFF
>once|TRBD1|TRBV4-1|TRBJ1-1|14
TGCGCCAGCAGCCCCCGACAGGGGGTCACTGAAGCTTTCTTT
CASSPRQGVTEAFF
>.|.|TRBV2|TRBJ2-1|14
TGTGCCAGCAGTGCGGCTAGCCGGTACAATGAGCAGTTCTTC
CASSAASRYNEQFF
>.|TRBD1|TRBV7-9|TRBJ1-6|14
TGTGCCAGCAGCTCGGGACAGAATAATTCACCCCTCCACTTT
CASSSGQNNSPLHF
>.|TRBD1|TRBV19|TRBJ1-1|15
TGTGCCAGTAGTACATCCGGGACAGGGAACACTGAAGCTTTCTTT
CASSTSGTGNTEAFF
>.|.|TRBV7-3|TRBJ2-1|17
TGTGCCAGCAGCTTAACGGGGGTAGGGGGCGCGGGAAGGGAGCAGTTCTTC
CASSLTGVGGAGREQFF
>.|TRBD1|TRBV7-9|TRBJ2-1|15
TGTGCCAGCAGCTTAGGGACAGGGGACGTCGATGAGCAGTTCTTC
CASSLGTGDVDEQFF
>.|.|TRBV27|TRBJ1-1|15
TGTGCCAGCAGTTTAGGCGCGGGGACCAACACTGAAGCTTTCTTT
CASSLGAGTNTEAFF
>.|TRBD1|TRBV18|TRBJ2-7|17
TGTGCCAGCTCACCACTAAAGGGACAGCCCCACTCCTACGAGCAGTACTTC
CASSPLKGQPHSYEQYF
>.|.|TRBV27|TRBJ2-4|14
TGTGCCAGCAGTTTAGCAGGGGCCAAAAACATTCAGTACTTC
CASSLAGAKNIQYF
>.|TRBD2|TRBV5-5|TRBJ2-3|15
TGTGCCAGCAGCTCCGGACTAGCGGGGGGGCCGAAGCAGTATTTT
CASSSGLAGGPKQYF
>.|.|TRBV6-5|TRBJ2-6|16
TGTGCCAGCAGTTACAAGCCCGTAGCTGGGGCCAACGTCCTGACTTTC
CASSYKPVAGANVLTF
>.|.|TRBV7-2|TRBJ1-6|15
TGTGCCAGCAGTCTACAGGGTAGCAATAATTCACCCCTCCACTTT
CASSLQGSNNSPLHF
>.|TRBD2|TRBV25-1|TRBJ2-1|15
TGTGCCAGCAGTATAGCGGGGGAGCGGAATAATGAGCAGTTCTTC
CASSIAGERNNEQFF
>.|TRBD2|TRBV7-3|TRBJ2-1|16
TGTGCCAGCAGCACAACTAGCGGGGGGGGTCTCAATGAGCAGTTCTTC
CASSTTSGGGLNEQFF
>.|TRBD1|TRBV4-3|TRBJ1-2|16
TGCGCCAGCAGCCCGACCAGGGACAGGGAATTCTATGGCTACACCTTC
CASSPTRDREFYGYTF
>.|.|TRBV6-5|TRBJ1-1|13
TGTGCCAGCAGTAAACGGGGGAACACTGAAGCTTTCTTT
CASSKRGNTEAFF
>.|TRBD2|TRBV5-1|TRBJ2-1|16
TGCGCCAGCAGCTTGGGGGGCGGGGGAAATTACAATGAGCAGTTCTTC
CASSLGGGGNYNEQFF
>.|TRBD1|TRBV7-8|TRBJ1-6|15
TGTGCCAGCAGCTTAGCGGGACAGGGAATATCACCCCTCCACTTT
CASSLAGQGISPLHF
>.|TRBD1|TRBV7-9|TRBJ1-6|15
TGTGCCAGCAGCGTAGGTGGACAGGGCAGTTCACCCCTCCACTTT
CASSVGGQGSSPLHF
>.|.|TRBV9|TRBJ1-2|12
TGTGCCAGCAGCGGACAGGAGAGAGGCTACACCTTC
CASSGQERGYTF
>.|.|TRBV14|TRBJ1-3|15
TGTGCCAGCAGCCCTCCCAGACCTGGGCGAAACACCATATATTTT
CASSPPRPGRNTIYF
>.|.|TRBV7-9|TRBJ1-6|13
TGTGCCAGCAGCTTCCAGGGGAATTCACCCCTCCACTTT
CASSFQGNSPLHF
>once|TRBD2|TRBV7-3|TRBJ2-5|15
TGTGCCAGCAGCCCGGGGAGCGGGGGCGGTGAGACCCAGTACTTC
CASSPGSGGGETQYF
>.|.|TRBV7-2|TRBJ2-5|15
TGTGCCAGCAGCTTAGATGGGGGCGTACAAGAGACCCAGTACTTC
CASSLDGGVQETQYF
>few|.|TRBV13|TRBJ1-5|17
TGTGCCAGCAGCTTAGGAGGCGGGGCAGTTCCGAATCAGCCCCAGCATTTT
CASSLGGGAVPNQPQHF
>once|TRBD1|TRBV29-1|TRBJ1-4|13
TGCAGCGGCCTTCAGGGGGCGGGTGAAAAACTGTTTTTT
CSGLQGAGEKLFF
>once|.|TRBV6-1|TRBJ2-6|19
TGTGCCAGCAGTGCTGGAAGATCGCAGGGATGGCCTGGGGCCAACGTCCTGACTTTC
CASSAGRSQGWPGANVLTF
>.|TRBD1|TRBV28|TRBJ1-2|15
TGTGCCAGCAGTTCCCCGGGACAGGGGGCGGATGGCTACACCTTC
CASSSPGQGADGYTF
>.|TRBD1|TRBV4-3|TRBJ1-1|15
TGCGCCAGCAGTGCGACAGGGCTAATGAACACTGAAGCTTTCTTT
CASSATGLMNTEAFF
>.|.|TRBV28|TRBJ2-7|14
TGTGCCAGCAGTTTAGAGAGGAATTTACGCGAGCAGTACTTC
CASSLERNLREQYF
>.|.|TRBV7-9|TRBJ2-5|15
TGTGCCAGCAGCCCCGGTTGGGCGCAACAAGAGACCCAGTACTTC
CASSPGWAQQETQYF
>.|TRBD2|TRBV6-6|TRBJ2-3|14
TGTGCCATTTTAGCGGGGGGCCGGGGAGATACGCAGTATTTT
CAILAGGRGDTQYF
>once|.|TRBV7-2|TRBJ1-2|12
TGTGCCAGCAGCTTATTACATGATGGCTACACCTTC
CASSLLHDGYTF
>.|TRBD1|TRBV18|TRBJ1-2|12
TGTGCCAGCTCCCCGGAGGGGGCGAGCTACACCTTC
CASSPEGASYTF
>.|TRBD2|TRBV7-9|TRBJ2-3|15
TGTGCCAGCAGCACAACGACTAGCGGGGCAGATACGCAGTATTTT
CASSTTTSGADTQYF
>.|TRBD1|TRBV5-4|TRBJ1-1|16
TGTGCCAGCAGCGGTTGGACAGGGGGCATGAACACTGAAGCTTTCTTT
CASSGWTGGMNTEAFF
>.|TRBD2|TRBV23-1|TRBJ2-7|17
TGCGCCAGCAGTCTAAAGGACAGACCGCGGGGGGTCTACGAGCAGTACTTC
CASSLKDRPRGVYEQYF
>few|.|TRBV19|TRBJ1-4|16
TGTGCCAGTAGTATTCTAGTCCAGGGCGGCGGTGAAAAACTGTTTTTT
CASSILVQGGGEKLFF
>.|.|TRBV11-2|TRBJ1-1|18
TGTGCCAGCAGCCCTCCTCAAACAGGCGTTGACAAGAACACTGAAGCTTTCTTT
CASSPPQTGVDKNTEAFF
>.|.|TRBV11-1|TRBJ2-1|15
TGTGCCAGCAGCCCGAACCCCACGAGGTACAATGAGCAGTTCTTC
CASSPNPTRYNEQFF
>.|.|TRBV2|TRBJ1-4|15
TGTGCCAGCAGTGTCCCGACTGCAACTAATGAAAAACTGTTTTTT
CASSVPTATNEKLFF
>.|.|TRBV28|TRBJ1-2|15
TGTGCCAGCATAAGGTCCTATGGGGCTCTCTATGGCTACACCTTC
CASIRSYGALYGYTF